Each of the 6 T cell receptor beta chains below was sequenced from the same sample in a study of shared clonotypes between healthy human individuals. Only in-frame clones appear in the TCRdb table, and some are missing; sequencing was by immunoSEQ multiplex PCR. The sample shows about 1 million clones, around three quarters of them seen only once. Sequenced: memory CD4+ T cells from PBMCs. Indicated subset: CD45RA-negative fraction. These receptor sequences come from a man aged 18 to 29 in good health. Some clones in this sample may be carry-over from other donors' samples.

This CDR3 reads CASSSTGLITDTQYF. The DNA for the CDR3 is TGTGCCAGCAGCTCGACGGGACTCATAACAGATACGCAGTATTTT. The chain employs TRBV7-3 and TRBJ2-3; TRBD2 might be the D (6 bases). V gave up 4 bases and J gave up 3 bases, with 14 bases separating them. Germline V gives CDR1 SGHTA, CDR2 FQGTGA. The CDR3 length is 15 residues.

The CDR3 DNA sequence: TGTGCCAGCAGCCAGTTCAGGGGGCCCAACGAGCAGTACTTC. Its translation is CASSQFRGPNEQYF. This chain uses TRBV14 with TRBJ2-7; 8 bases match TRBD1. There are 14 residues in the CDR3. J gave up 5 bases and V 3 bases, and 6 bases lay outside the gene matches. Germline V gene sequence: CDR1 SGHDN, CDR2 FVKESK.

This chain connects TRBV6-1 to TRBJ1-1; D remains ambiguous. With 7 bases removed from V and 3 bases from J, the gap between germline ends came to 3 bases. This CDR3 spans 10 amino acids. Germline CDR1 reads MNHNS; CDR2 reads SASEGT. CDR3: CASMDTEAFF. The CDR3 nucleotides read TGTGCCAGCATGGACACTGAAGCTTTCTTT.

About this clone: This may be a read error, as it is one base from a much larger clone. The chain recombines TRBV28 with TRBJ2-7; TRBD1 aligns across 9 bases. Trimming cost V 3 bases and J 6 bases; bases outside gene matches: 0. The germline gives CDR1 MDHEN, CDR2 SYDVKM. The CDR3 extends over 12 amino acids. CDR3 region: CASSLTGGEQYF. The CDR3 bases are TGTGCCAGCAGTTTGACAGGGGGCGAGCAGTACTTC. Drawing the rest from reference TRBV28 and TRBJ2-7, the complete variable domain is DVKVTQSSRYLVKRTGEKVFLECVQDMDHENMFWYRQDPGLGLRLIYFSYDVKMKEKGDIPEGYSVSREKKERFSLILESASTNQTSMYLCASSLTGGEQYFGPGTRLTVT.

The V call is TRBV9, the J call TRBJ2-7; D uncertain. Germline lookup yields CDR1 SGDLS and CDR2 YYNGEE. V lost 2 bases and J 5 bases, leaving 11 bases between the germline ends. The CDR3 has 13 residues. CDR3 in DNA: TGTGCCAGCAGCGTTCGTCCTCGCAACGAGCAGTACTTC. Encoded protein: CASSVRPRNEQYF.

The chain uses TRBV28 and TRBJ2-7; D is uncertain. The germline CDR1 and CDR2 sequences are MDHEN and SYDVKM. CDR3 size: 11 residues. DNA of the CDR3: TGTGCAGTCCGGTCTGTGAGGGAGCAGTACTTC. The encoded protein is CAVRSVREQYF.